This T cell receptor (beta chain) stems from a study of blood T cell repertoires in COVID-19. Study overall: The analysed material was cDNA or gDNA that came from T cells, B-cell-depleted T cells, or PBMCs.

CDR1 is SGHVS, CDR2 FQNEAQ, per germline. The CDR3 totals 16 residues. V trimming: 6 bases; J trimming: 0 bases; junction bases outside the gene matches: 5. Some clones are missing from TCRdb's copy, which holds only in-frame ones; the method was immunoSEQ multiplex PCR. Of 90,000 to 150,000 clones in the sample, under 90% were seen once. Specimen: peripheral blood. The origin of this receptor is a man aged 55 to 70 with acute or convalescent COVID-19. The rearrangement joins TRBV7-8 to TRBJ2-1; 10 bases match TRBD2. CDR3 DNA sequence: TGTGCCAGCAGTAACTTAGCGGGAGGCTCCTACAATGAGCAGTTCTTC. This gives the protein CASSNLAGGSYNEQFF.